The 26 T cell receptor beta chains below were found in one sample sequenced in a study of beta chain features in type 1 diabetes. All of the isolated RNA was reverse transcribed, so expressed TCRB transcripts were sequenced. Only in-frame clones appear in the TCRdb table, and some are missing; sequencing was by immunoSEQ multiplex PCR. The sample yields about 180,000 clones, more than 10% seen once. Specimen: central memory CD4+ T cells from blood. These receptor sequences come from a woman between 18 and 29 years old in good health.

This clone occurred a few times. The gene calls are TRBV4-3 and TRBJ2-1; weak D call: TRBD1 (5 bases). Germline V gives CDR1 LGHNA, CDR2 YSLEER. Trimming took off 0 bases at V and 7 bases at J, with 19 bases between the two ends. The CDR3 consists of 17 residues. CDR3 residues: CASSQDLRSDTENEQFF. The CDR3 nucleotides read TGCGCCAGCAGCCAAGACTTACGTTCGGACACTGAGAATGAGCAGTTCTTC.

The count of this clone is one. This chain links TRBV5-1 with TRBJ2-7; 7 positions match TRBD1. The trim removed 4 bases at V and 2 bases at J, leaving 3 bases unmatched. This CDR3 spans 13 amino acids. Germline loops: CDR1 SGHRS, CDR2 YFSETQ. The CDR3 spells CASSGTVTYEQYF. The DNA of the CDR3 is TGCGCCAGCAGCGGGACAGTTACCTACGAGCAGTACTTC.

The chain couples TRBV5-8 to TRBJ1-4; D is possibly TRBD1 (5 bases). CDR3 size: 13 residues. The ends were cut back, 8 bases at V and 7 bases at J, with 15 bases in the middle. Germline CDR1 reads SGHTS; CDR2 reads YDEGEE. The CDR3 region is CASQQGGSEKLFF. The DNA of the CDR3 is TGTGCCAGTCAGCAGGGAGGAAGTGAAAAACTGTTTTTT.

This clone was observed a handful of times. CDR3 residues: CASSTRRGNEQFF. The CDR3 nucleotides are TGTGCCAGCAGCACACGCAGGGGGAATGAGCAGTTCTTC. J is TRBJ2-1 and V is TRBV7-2, with 7 bases identical to TRBD1. Trimming took 5 bases from V and 7 from J; bases not matched to a gene: 5. Looked up from germline, CDR1 is SGHTA and CDR2 is FQGNSA. The CDR3 spans 13 residues.

The V and J genes are TRBV30 and TRBJ1-1; no reliable D call. Germline V lookup: CDR1 GTSNPN, CDR2 SVGIG (reference sequence). The CDR3 runs 13 residues. V gave up 5 bases and J gave up 5 bases, with 15 bases separating them. The CDR3 region has the DNA TGTGCCTGGTCAAAGGAGGGTTGGACTGAAGCTTTCTTT. Its protein is CAWSKEGWTEAFF.

In this sample, this clone turned up a few times. This sequence joins TRBV5-1 and TRBJ2-5; 10 bases fit TRBD1. V was pared by 0 bases and J by 0 bases, with 8 bases of the junction left unmatched. Germline V gives CDR1 SGHRS, CDR2 YFSETQ. CDR3 length: 18 amino acids. CDR3 residues: CASSLAEQGTGDQETQYF. CDR3 in DNA: TGCGCCAGCAGCTTGGCCGAACAGGGGACAGGGGACCAAGAGACCCAGTACTTC. The full variable domain, in which reference TRBV5-1 and TRBJ2-5 provide the parts outside the CDR3, is KAGVTQTPRYLIKTRGQQVTLSCSPISGHRSVSWYQQTPGQGLQFLFEYFSETQRNKGNFPGRFSGRQFSNSRSEMNVSTLELGDSALYLCASSLAEQGTGDQETQYFGPGTRLLVL.

Here the CDR3 DNA reads TGTGCCAGTAGTGGACAGCACTCTGGGGCCAACGTCCTGACTTTC. Translation gives CASSGQHSGANVLTF. The chain carries TRBV19 and TRBJ2-6, with D perhaps TRBD1 (6 bases). The germline V gene encodes CDR1 LNHDA and CDR2 SQIVND (reference sequence). The V and J ends lost 5 bases and 0 bases respectively, with 8 bases between them. This CDR3 spans 15 amino acids. The full variable domain, with the rest looked up from reference TRBV19 and TRBJ2-6, is DGGITQSPKYLFRKEGQNVTLSCEQNLNHDAMYWYRQDPGQGLRLIYYSQIVNDFQKGDIAEGYSVSREKKESFPLTVTSAQKNPTAFYLCASSGQHSGANVLTFGAGSRLTVL.

The genes are TRBV5-4 and TRBJ2-5; no reliable D call. Between the trimmed V and J ends, which lost 3 bases and 5 bases, there was a span of 14 bases. This CDR3 has 14 amino acids. From germline, CDR1 is SGHNT and CDR2 YYREEE (reference sequence). The CDR3 reads CASSSPPSPETQYF. CDR3 coding DNA: TGTGCCAGCAGCTCGCCTCCGAGTCCCGAGACCCAGTACTTC.

The rearrangement links TRBV7-9 to TRBJ2-1, with 9 bases identical to TRBD2. This CDR3 spans 16 amino acids. The V gene end was trimmed by 4 bases and the J gene end by 2 bases; junction bases not matched to a gene: 6. Per the germline V gene, CDR1 is SEHNR and CDR2 is FQNEAQ (reference sequence). Here the CDR3 DNA reads TGTGCCAGCAGCTCTTCGACTAGCGGAGCCTACAATGAGCAGTTCTTC. It codes for CASSSSTSGAYNEQFF. The full variable domain, in which reference TRBV7-9 and TRBJ2-1 provide the parts outside the CDR3, is DTGVSQNPRHKITKRGQNVTFRCDPISEHNRLYWYRQTLGQGPEFLTYFQNEAQLEKSRLLSDRFSAERPKGSFSTLEIQRTEQGDSAMYLCASSSSTSGAYNEQFFGPGTRLTVL.

This chain uses TRBV30 with TRBJ2-2; D call uncertain. The length of the CDR3 is 13 residues. V shed 0 bases and J shed 7 bases, with 9 bases lying between them. The germline V gene has CDR1 GTSNPN and CDR2 SVGIG (reference sequence). In DNA, the CDR3 is TGTGCCTGGAGTGTTGTCCCCCACGGGGAGCTGTTTTTT. Protein: CAWSVVPHGELFF.

The J gene is TRBJ1-5, the V gene TRBV7-2; TRBD1 might be the D (5 bases). The CDR3 has 15 amino acids. The ends were cut back, 4 bases at V and 6 bases at J, with 16 bases in the middle. The germline CDR1 and CDR2 sequences are SGHTA and FQGNSA. The CDR3: CASSSDVGGFQPQHF. CDR3 nucleotides: TGTGCCAGCAGCTCAGACGTGGGGGGTTTTCAGCCCCAGCATTTT.

This sequence joins TRBV27 and TRBJ2-1; TRBD2 agrees at 9 bases. The CDR3 runs to 14 residues. With 6 bases clipped from V and 8 bases from J, the junction kept 8 bases outside the gene matches. Germline CDR1 reads MNHEY; CDR2 reads SMNVEV (reference sequence). The CDR3 loop is CASSAGGPKYEQFF. CDR3 sequence (DNA): TGTGCCAGCAGCGCGGGAGGGCCGAAATATGAGCAGTTCTTC.

This clone was picked up a small number of times. The chain couples TRBV30 to TRBJ2-1, with 8 nucleotides matching TRBD1. Per the germline V gene, CDR1 is GTSNPN and CDR2 is SVGIG (reference sequence). CDR3 length equals 15 residues. Losses at the gene ends were 2 bases for V and 6 bases for J; bases not matched to a gene: 9. The CDR3 is CAWSPGQGSGNEQFF. The CDR3 bases are TGTGCCTGGAGTCCTGGACAGGGTTCGGGCAATGAGCAGTTCTTC.

This clone was seen more than once but under ten times. The chain uses TRBV25-1 and TRBJ2-7, with 7 nucleotides matching TRBD2. Germline V gives CDR1 MGHDK, CDR2 SYGVNS. There are 15 residues in the CDR3. The junction had 12 bases not matched to a gene; V was cut back by 6 bases and J by 4 bases. Here the CDR3 reads CASSGTQRDLYEQYF. The CDR3 DNA is TGTGCCAGCAGCGGGACGCAGCGGGACCTTTACGAGCAGTACTTC.

This clone was counted between two and nine times. The V and J genes are TRBV5-1 and TRBJ2-1, with 7 bases fitting TRBD2. Germline V CDR1 and CDR2: SGHRS, YFSETQ. There are 13 residues in the CDR3. J gave up 10 bases and V 5 bases, and 9 bases lay outside the gene matches. The CDR3 reads CASRGSSGDEQFF. CDR3 nucleotide sequence: TGCGCCAGCAGAGGGTCTAGCGGAGACGAGCAGTTCTTC.

This clone was seen only a few times. The chain uses TRBV7-2 and TRBJ1-4, with D unclear. The CDR3 length is 14 residues. The germline gives CDR1 SGHTA, CDR2 FQGNSA. Trimming left V 2 bases short and J 6 bases short, with 10 bases between. CDR3 sequence reads: CASSLSGSDEKLFF. In nucleotides, the CDR3 is TGTGCCAGCAGCTTAAGCGGATCCGATGAAAAACTGTTTTTT.

This clone was counted between two and nine times. The chain uses TRBV7-2 and TRBJ2-1; D not certain. This CDR3 comprises 13 residues. CDR1 and CDR2 (germline): SGHTA, FQGNSA. Trimming took 4 bases from V and 6 from J, leaving 10 bases between them. CDR3 in DNA: TGTGCCAGCAGCTCCGGGTATTTCAATGAGCAGTTCTTC. Translated: CASSSGYFNEQFF.

This clone appeared a single time. The V and J genes are TRBV5-8 and TRBJ2-3; D ambiguous. Germline V gene lookup returns CDR1 SGHTS and CDR2 YDEGEE. V was clipped by 4 bases and J by 7 bases, with 7 bases between them. The CDR3 is 11 amino acids. CDR3: CASSVRNTQYF. The CDR3 bases are TGTGCCAGCAGCGTGAGGAATACGCAGTATTTT.

The chain employs TRBV28 and TRBJ2-1; 8 nucleotides agree with TRBD2. Trimming removed 10 bases from V and 11 bases from J; junction bases left unmatched: 10. Germline V CDR1 and CDR2: MDHEN, SYDVKM. The CDR3 sequence is 12 residues long. The CDR3 nucleotides are TGTGCCACCTTAGAAAGCGGGAGCAAGCAGTTCTTC. This codes for CATLESGSKQFF.

The chain is built from TRBV2 and TRBJ2-5, with D possibly matching TRBD1 (5 bases). Germline V gives CDR1 SNHLY, CDR2 FYNNEI. The V end was cut by 2 bases, the J end by 4 bases, with 14 bases between. The CDR3 is made up of 15 amino acids. The DNA of the CDR3 is TGTGCCAGCAGTGAACTTTTGACAGTTGGAGAGACCCAGTACTTC. It encodes CASSELLTVGETQYF.

The chain links TRBV18 to TRBJ2-3, with 10 bases aligning to TRBD2. CDR1 is KGHSH and CDR2 is LQKENI in the germline V gene. The CDR3 covers 14 residues. V lost 9 bases to trimming and J lost 4 bases; unmatched junction nucleotides: 7. The CDR3 reads CASSSGREADTQYF. CDR3 nucleotide sequence: TGTGCCAGTTCGAGCGGGAGGGAAGCAGATACGCAGTATTTT.

This clone appeared a few times. This CDR3 is also generated by other DNA sequences in the sample. The J gene is TRBJ1-5, the V gene TRBV6-5; 7 positions match TRBD1. Per the germline V gene, CDR1 is MNHEY and CDR2 is SVGAGI. The CDR3 totals 14 residues. Losses at the gene ends were 5 bases for V and 3 bases for J; bases not matched to a gene: 4. The chain's CDR3 is CASSRGQANQPQHF. CDR3 coding DNA: TGTGCCAGCAGTCGCGGACAGGCCAATCAGCCCCAGCATTTT.

This clone showed up just a few times. V usage is TRBV5-1 and J usage is TRBJ1-2; possibly TRBD1 for D (6 bases). V lost 1 base to trimming and J lost 8 bases, with 18 bases between them. There are 15 residues in the CDR3. The germline gives CDR1 SGHRS, CDR2 YFSETQ. The DNA for the CDR3 is TGCGCCAGCAGCTTGCGTGGCCAGGGGAGGGAAGGCTACACCTTC. Its protein is CASSLRGQGREGYTF.

There are a few counts of this clone. Written as DNA, the CDR3 is TGTGCCAGCATCCCAGCAGGGTTCACCGGGGAGCTGTTTTTT. Translation: CASIPAGFTGELFF. The chain employs TRBV28 and TRBJ2-2; perhaps TRBD1 as D (5 bases). The germline V gene has CDR1 MDHEN and CDR2 SYDVKM. The length of the CDR3 is 14 residues. V dropped 7 bases and J dropped 4 bases, with 13 bases sitting between them.

This clone was observed at least ten times. The rearrangement links TRBV28 to TRBJ2-5; D is ambiguous. The CDR3 has 15 residues. V lost 3 bases, J lost 5 bases, and 16 bases lay in between. The germline gives CDR1 MDHEN, CDR2 SYDVKM. Written as DNA, the CDR3 is TGTGCCAGCAGTTTTATGTGGGTAGTCGGGGAGACCCAGTACTTC. It encodes CASSFMWVVGETQYF.

There are a few counts of this clone. Other DNA sequences from this sample encode an identical CDR3 as well. CDR3 bases: TGTGCCAGCAGCCCCGGGAGATCCTACGAGCAGTACTTC. Protein product: CASSPGRSYEQYF. This chain links TRBV6-1 with TRBJ2-7, with D possibly TRBD2 on 6 matching bases. Between the trimmed V and J ends, which lost 6 bases and 1 base, there was a span of 10 bases. Germline V CDR1 and CDR2: MNHNS, SASEGT. The CDR3 sequence is 13 residues long.